These 5 T cell receptor beta chains came from one sample sequenced in a study of molecular identifiers for immune sequencing clone quantification. TCRdb ran MiXCR on the PCR reads and lists one entry per CDR3 protein. The data show 13,000 or so distinct CDR3 sequences, with approximately 18% seen just once and about 1.5% held by the top ten. The sample taken for sequencing was naive CD8+ T cells from blood, with Jurkat cell RNA spiked in. This sample's subset: FACS-sorted CD8+CD4-CCR7+CD45RA+ naive T cells. Receptors were obtained from a human donor in good health. Some libraries in this study had Jurkat cell RNA spiked in.

About this clonotype itself: With a much larger clone just one base away, this may be a read error. The chain has TRBV9 and TRBJ2-7, with 8 bases that match TRBD1. The CDR3 loop spans 15 amino acids. CDR1 and CDR2 (germline): SGDLS, YYNGEE. V shed 0 bases and J 9 bases; nucleotides not matched to a gene: 11. The CDR3 nucleotides are TGTGCCAGCAGCGTAGCCGCCAGGGGGCTAAGCGGGCAGTACTTC. This codes for CASSVAARGLSGQYF.

CDR3 bases: TGCGCCAGCAGCCAAGATGAGCGGAGTATCGTCGTCCTGGTCACAGATACGCAGTATTTT. It specifies CASSQDERSIVVLVTDTQYF. The chain has TRBV4-1 and TRBJ2-3; possible D gene TRBD2, 5 bases. Germline V gene data show CDR1 as MGHRA and CDR2 as YSYEKL. The CDR3 has 20 amino acids. With 0 bases removed from V and 2 bases from J, the gap between germline ends came to 24 bases.

This clonotype has at least ten counts. The V and J genes are TRBV14 and TRBJ1-2; 7 bases match TRBD1. Trimming at V came to 4 bases and at J to 0 bases, leaving 8 bases not matched to a gene. The CDR3 length is 16 residues. Per germline, CDR1 SGHDN and CDR2 FVKESK. CDR3 sequence (DNA): TGTGCCAGCAGCCTTGACAGGGAAATTTCTAACTATGGCTACACCTTC. Protein product: CASSLDREISNYGYTF. The full variable domain, with the rest looked up from reference TRBV14 and TRBJ1-2, is EAGVTQFPSHSVIEKGQTVTLRCDPISGHDNLYWYRRVMGKEIKFLLHFVKESKQDESGMPNNRFLAERTGGTYSTLKVQPAELEDSGVYFCASSLDREISNYGYTFGSGTRLTVV.

This clonotype ranks as medium-sized. This chain links TRBV27 with TRBJ1-5; no clear D gene. Per the germline V gene, CDR1 is MNHEY and CDR2 is SMNVEV (reference sequence). Deletions cut 6 bases from V and 2 bases from J, with 14 bases between. The CDR3 is 15 residues long. The CDR3 loop is CASRLDSFGNQPQHF. The CDR3 DNA follows: TGTGCCAGCAGACTAGATAGCTTTGGCAATCAGCCCCAGCATTTT.

This clonotype was detected ten times or more. The gene calls are TRBV5-1 and TRBJ2-1; D is perhaps TRBD2 (6 bases). V lost 7 bases, J lost 3 bases, and 14 bases lay in between. The CDR3 loop spans 14 amino acids. The germline CDR1 and CDR2 sequences are SGHRS and YFSETQ. The CDR3 region has the DNA TGCGCCAGCGGGTCGGGAGCCTTCTACAATGAGCAGTTCTTC. Amino acid sequence: CASGSGAFYNEQFF. Full variable domain (rest looked up from reference TRBV5-1 and TRBJ2-1): KAGVTQTPRYLIKTRGQQVTLSCSPISGHRSVSWYQQTPGQGLQFLFEYFSETQRNKGNFPGRFSGRQFSNSRSEMNVSTLELGDSALYLCASGSGAFYNEQFFGPGTRLTVL.